This TCR beta chain was sequenced for a study of Tregs in tolerant kidney transplant recipients. Turning to the study itself: Recipients received nonmyeloablative bone marrow transplants from related graft donors, with transient mixed chimerism. Study conclusions and caveats: Donor-specific Treg expansion exceeded global Treg expansion in tolerant patients, suggesting antigen drive.

Thawed PBMCs were FACS-sorted into unstimulated CD4+CD25+CD127- regulatory T cells, CD4+CD25- non-regulatory cells, CD4 and CD8 cells. Produced via immunoSEQ multiplex PCR; TCRdb's table is partial and in-frame only. The sample includes about 83,000 clones, 98% of them seen just once. This clone is a singleton in its sample. As yet, its antigen is unknown. The CDR3 consists of 15 residues. Trimming left V 1 base short and J 0 bases short, with 7 bases between. The germline V gene encodes CDR1 SGHDN and CDR2 FVKESK. This TCR was recovered from a human donor who received a combined kidney and bone marrow transplant. This chain connects TRBV14 to TRBJ2-4; D is uncertain. The sample consisted of CD4+ T cells from blood, taken before the transplant. CDR3 in DNA: TGTGCCAGCAGCCAAGGCAGGCTAGCCAAAAACATTCAGTACTTC. Protein product: CASSQGRLAKNIQYF. The full variable domain, rest sourced from reference TRBV14 and TRBJ2-4, is EAGVTQFPSHSVIEKGQTVTLRCDPISGHDNLYWYRRVMGKEIKFLLHFVKESKQDESGMPNNRFLAERTGGTYSTLKVQPAELEDSGVYFCASSQGRLAKNIQYFGAGTRLSVL.